This T cell receptor (beta chain) appears in the sequencing data of a study of T cell clones after liver transplantation (dated by TCRdb to the late 2010s). About the full investigation: The samples were obtained from ITN030ST, a randomized trial that attempted immunosuppression withdrawal within 2 years after liver transplantation. After a pre-transplant mixed lymphocyte reaction, TCRbeta sequencing was used to pinpoint donor-reactive T cell clones, which were subsequently tracked in post-transplant blood. As an antigen-independent comparator for the donor-reactive sequences, third party-reactive TCRbeta sequences from pre-transplant MLRs were identified as well. Of the eight recipients, a few were HCV-positive, while the remaining recipients had been transplanted for non-autoimmune, non-viral indications. Subjects received no induction therapy and standard immunosuppression until randomization at 12-24 months post-transplant. Tolerance was defined as complete immunosuppression withdrawal for at least one year with no rise in liver enzymes beyond twice the upper limit of normal. Blood samples were collected pre-transplant, pre-randomization before withdrawal, and post-randomization after either complete withdrawal or failed withdrawal. The study cohort included 8 liver transplant recipients, of whom 3 were classified as tolerant and 5 as non-tolerant.

What the authors observed across the whole study: Once repertoire turnover was taken into account, donor-reactive detection showed a significant reduction for CD4 in 7 of 8 subjects and for CD8 in 8 of 8. Because no allograft tissue specimens were available, donor-reactive T cells may have migrated into the graft instead of being deleted. Donor-reactive sequences declined more than third party-reactive ones, suggesting partial antigen-specific deletion unrelated to withdrawal success. Low numbers of available donor cells limited the measurable donor-reactive repertoire in a couple of subjects. Because of small, heterogeneous patient numbers and non-standardized post-transplant time points, the conclusions were only preliminary. In most of the 8 subjects, regardless of tolerance or HCV status, circulating donor-reactive CD4 TCRbeta sequences dropped significantly post-transplant.

This clone was found a few times. Its antigen is not yet known. Base qualities are not at hand, and no much larger clone is one base apart. The CDR3, from cysteine to phenylalanine, totals 15 residues. This entry keeps only the CDR3 DNA: 45 bases, framed from base 1. V loses 6 bases at its end and J loses 5 bases; junction bases beyond the gene matches: 9. The germline V gene encodes CDR1 MNHNY and CDR2 SVGAGI (reference sequence). Unstimulated PBMCs, after thawing, were stained for CD3, CD4 and CD8 and then FACS-sorted into CD3+CD4+ and CD3+CD8+ populations. Each of the 8 studied subjects was randomized to immunosuppression withdrawal. The Qiagen DNeasy Blood and Tissue Kit was used for isolation of genomic DNA. High-throughput TCRbeta CDR3 sequencing of frozen genomic DNA was performed by immunoSEQ, with PCR amplification, mapping, bias correction and internal controls included. On the study's bioinformatics: Only productive rearrangements were retained, and each unique TCRbeta sequence was defined by its CDR3 nucleotide sequence together with its V and J gene. For a sequence to be called donor-reactive, it needed a frequency of at least 0.01% and at least 5-fold expansion in CFSE-low cells compared with unstimulated pre-transplant cells. Minimum frequency thresholds were set for each subject based on the unstimulated sample with the lowest template count, ensuring at least 90% detection power. Repertoire turnover was measured by Jensen-Shannon divergence between the top 1000 TCRbeta sequences post- and pre-transplant. Two-sided Fisher's exact tests were used to test for changes in the detection of donor-reactive sequences. This immuneACCESS table, as held by TCRdb, lists in-frame sequences with V and J called but not all clones. Of the missing ones, under half trace to an unresolved V gene in checked studies; the others have no known cause. V and J calls and clone size are given by that table; D and trimming were obtained from the DNA. This sample is represented by some 33,000 clones; about 93% of them were singletons. 25% to 30% of the sample goes to the ten largest clones.

The sequences come from CD8+ T cells from blood, collected 12 months after liver transplant. This receptor was identified in a human patient who received a liver transplant. After a transplant, some T cells may have been passed on by the graft donor. The chain joins TRBV6-6 to TRBJ2-7; 11 junctional bases match TRBD2. CDR3 sequence: CASRLLAGGPNEQYF. The DNA is TGTGCCAGCAGGCTTTTAGCGGGAGGGCCAAACGAGCAGTACTTC.